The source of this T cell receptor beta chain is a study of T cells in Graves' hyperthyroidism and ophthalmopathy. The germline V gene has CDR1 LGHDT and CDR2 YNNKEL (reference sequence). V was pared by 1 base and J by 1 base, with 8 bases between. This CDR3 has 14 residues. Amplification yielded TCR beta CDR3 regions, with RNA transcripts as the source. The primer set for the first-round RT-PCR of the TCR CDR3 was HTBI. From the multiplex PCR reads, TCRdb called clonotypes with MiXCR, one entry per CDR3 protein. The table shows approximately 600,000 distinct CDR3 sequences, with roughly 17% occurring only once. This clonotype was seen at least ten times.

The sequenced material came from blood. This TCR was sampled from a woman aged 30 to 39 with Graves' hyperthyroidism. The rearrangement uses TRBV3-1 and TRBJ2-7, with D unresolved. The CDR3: CASSQGWGSYEQYF. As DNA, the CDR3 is TGTGCCAGCAGCCAAGGGTGGGGATCCTACGAGCAGTACTTC.